The 30 T cell receptor beta chains below come from one sample, sequenced in a study of shared clonotypes between healthy human individuals (dated by TCRdb to 2020 to 2021). Library creation used the immunoSEQ multiplex PCR assay. TCRdb's version of the immuneACCESS table is confined to in-frame rearrangements and falls short of the full clone set. An unresolved V gene accounts for under half of the shortfall where checked; the remainder is of unknown origin. For this sample the table gives roughly 1.4 million clones, of which approximately 98.5% were detected only once. The leading ten clones occupy about 0.4% of the sample. The sample comprised naive CD4+ T cells sorted from blood. The cell subset or site label, as the study defines it: CD45RA+ positively selected. Source of these receptors: a man aged 30 to 45 in good health.

The CDR3, as DNA: TGTGCCAGCAGCCCCCGAGCGCCGGCCTCCTACGAGCAGTACTTC. This gives the protein CASSPRAPASYEQYF. J is TRBJ2-7 and V is TRBV9; D gene ambiguous. Germline assignment: CDR1 SGDLS and CDR2 YYNGEE. The CDR3 length is 15 residues. The V end lost 4 bases, the J end lost 0 bases, and 14 bases lay between the germline ends.

The rearrangement joins TRBV25-1 to TRBJ2-1, with D unresolved. The CDR3 extends over 11 amino acids. V was clipped by 3 bases and J by 9 bases, with 6 bases between them. Germline lookup yields CDR1 MGHDK and CDR2 SYGVNS. CDR3 protein: CASSDVSEQFF. The CDR3 DNA is TGTGCCAGCAGTGATGTTAGTGAGCAGTTCTTC.

The chain carries TRBV27 and TRBJ2-3, with 12 bases fitting TRBD1. With 6 bases clipped from V and 4 bases from J, the junction kept 8 bases outside the gene matches. Germline V gives CDR1 MNHEY, CDR2 SMNVEV (reference sequence). This CDR3 is 16 amino acids long. In DNA, the CDR3 is TGTGCCAGCAGGCCCTGGGGGACAGGGGGCCCAGATACGCAGTATTTT. Its protein is CASRPWGTGGPDTQYF.

The V and J genes are TRBV6-5 and TRBJ2-7; 7 nucleotides line up with TRBD2. The V gene end was trimmed by 5 bases and the J gene end by 3 bases; junction bases not matched to a gene: 4. This CDR3 spans 13 amino acids. Germline CDR1 MNHEY, CDR2 SVGAGI. The CDR3 loop is CASSPGTNYEQYF. Here the CDR3 DNA reads TGTGCCAGCAGTCCCGGGACTAACTACGAGCAGTACTTC.

V and J are TRBV2 and TRBJ1-1, with TRBD1 identical over 9 bases. The CDR3 consists of 13 residues. The ends lost 10 bases at V and 4 bases at J; junction bases unmatched: 7. CDR1 is SNHLY and CDR2 is FYNNEI in the germline V gene. CDR3 nucleotides: TGTGCCAACTCCCCGGACAGGGGCACTGAAGCTTTCTTT. Its translation: CANSPDRGTEAFF.

V usage is TRBV15 and J usage is TRBJ2-6, with D perhaps TRBD1 (6 bases). Trimming removed 4 bases from V and 1 base from J, with 8 bases in between. The CDR3 consists of 15 residues. From germline, CDR1 is LNHNV and CDR2 YYDKDF (reference sequence). The CDR3 loop reads CATSTTGSGANVLTF. The CDR3 region has the DNA TGTGCCACCAGCACAACAGGGTCTGGGGCCAACGTCCTGACTTTC. The full variable domain, its missing parts supplied by reference TRBV15 and TRBJ2-6, is DAMVIQNPRYQVTQFGKPVTLSCSQTLNHNVMYWYQQKSSQAPKLLFHYYDKDFNNEADTPDNFQSRRPNTSFCFLDIRSPGLGDTAMYLCATSTTGSGANVLTFGAGSRLTVL.

This chain connects TRBV5-1 to TRBJ2-3; TRBD2 agrees at 8 bases. This CDR3 has 17 amino acids. Germline-derived CDR1 and CDR2 are SGHRS and YFSETQ. The J segment lost 6 bases and the V segment lost 0 bases, leaving 12 bases of the junction unmatched. CDR3 nucleotides: TGCGCCAGCAGCTTGGGCGGCCGCGGGAGGCGTGCTGATACGCAGTATTTT. It codes for CASSLGGRGRRADTQYF. Filled out from reference TRBV5-1 and TRBJ2-3, the complete variable domain reads KAGVTQTPRYLIKTRGQQVTLSCSPISGHRSVSWYQQTPGQGLQFLFEYFSETQRNKGNFPGRFSGRQFSNSRSEMNVSTLELGDSALYLCASSLGGRGRRADTQYFGPGTRLTVL.

The gene calls are TRBV5-4 and TRBJ1-5, with 7 bases matching TRBD1. With 4 bases clipped from V and 4 bases from J, the junction kept 11 bases outside the gene matches. CDR1 and CDR2 (germline): SGHNT, YYREEE (reference sequence). The CDR3 has 16 residues. This CDR3 reads CASSLYNRGRNQPQHF. The CDR3 DNA sequence: TGTGCCAGCAGCCTTTACAACAGGGGCCGGAATCAGCCCCAGCATTTT.

This chain's CDR3 is CASSFAGYGYTF. The CDR3 region has the DNA TGTGCCAGCAGCTTCGCAGGTTATGGCTACACCTTC. The gene calls are TRBV7-9 and TRBJ1-2; no clear D gene. Germline-derived CDR1 and CDR2 are SEHNR and FQNEAQ (reference sequence). This CDR3 is built from 12 residues. Trimming left V 3 bases short and J 5 bases short, with 7 bases between.

This clone has just one count. The same CDR3 is also encoded by other DNA sequences in this sample. The V call is TRBV18, the J call TRBJ2-5, with 9 bases that match TRBD1. The CDR3 is made up of 13 amino acids. Germline values: CDR1 KGHSH, CDR2 LQKENI. J was trimmed by 4 bases and V by 3 bases; bases with no gene match: 0. The CDR3, as DNA: TGTGCCAGCTCACCGACAGGGGGAGAGACCCAGTACTTC. It yields the protein CASSPTGGETQYF.

This rearrangement joins TRBV5-1 to TRBJ2-5; 7 bases match TRBD2. The junction had 11 bases not matched to a gene; V was cut back by 3 bases and J by 6 bases. Germline loops: CDR1 SGHRS, CDR2 YFSETQ. CDR3 length: 15 amino acids. CDR3 sequence: CASSSTVIAGQTQYF. The CDR3 DNA sequence: TGCGCCAGCAGCTCCACGGTGATAGCGGGCCAGACCCAGTACTTC.

V is TRBV18 and J is TRBJ1-4, with TRBD1 matching 8 bases. The CDR3 is 16 residues long. The germline V gene has CDR1 KGHSH and CDR2 LQKENI. J lost 5 bases, V lost 1 base, and 6 bases had no gene match. The CDR3 is CASSPRQGLPNEKLFF. In DNA, the CDR3 is TGTGCCAGCTCACCACGACAGGGGCTGCCAAATGAAAAACTGTTTTTT.

This rearrangement joins TRBV2 to TRBJ2-5; weak D call: TRBD1 (6 bases). Trimming cost V 6 bases and J 4 bases, with 15 bases left between them. Germline V CDR1 and CDR2: SNHLY, FYNNEI. The CDR3 is made up of 14 amino acids. This chain's CDR3 is CASRATGARETQYF. CDR3 DNA: TGTGCCAGCAGGGCGACAGGTGCACGAGAGACCCAGTACTTC.

The chain carries TRBV5-8 and TRBJ1-1, with unresolved D. The CDR3 length is 14 residues. Germline V lookup: CDR1 SGHTS, CDR2 YDEGEE. V dropped 2 bases and J dropped 3 bases, with 11 bases sitting between them. The CDR3 DNA follows: TGTGCCAGCAGCTTACATCCCGTTGACACTGAAGCTTTCTTT. Its translation: CASSLHPVDTEAFF.

This clone was observed a single time. The CDR3 region is CASNPGLLYGYTF. For the CDR3, the DNA is TGTGCCAGCAACCCGGGTCTGCTCTATGGCTACACCTTC. The chain combines TRBV6-1 with TRBJ1-2; D uncertain. Germline V gives CDR1 MNHNS, CDR2 SASEGT. The CDR3 sequence is 13 residues long. Between the trimmed V and J ends, which lost 7 bases and 4 bases, there was a span of 13 bases.

The chain uses TRBV5-1 and TRBJ2-5; the match to TRBD1 covers 9 bases. In germline, CDR1 is SGHRS, CDR2 YFSETQ. This CDR3 contains 14 residues. With 4 bases clipped from V and 1 base from J, the junction kept 2 bases outside the gene matches. The CDR3 here is CASSTTGGQETQYF. In nucleotides, the CDR3 is TGCGCCAGCAGCACGACAGGGGGCCAAGAGACCCAGTACTTC.

The J gene is TRBJ1-2, the V gene TRBV29-1; D remains ambiguous. Trimming left V 4 bases short and J 5 bases short, with 14 bases between. CDR1 and CDR2 from the germline V gene are SQVTM and ANQGSEA. The CDR3 contains 13 residues. The CDR3 nucleotides are TGCAGCGTTGCTGAGGGCCTGGATTATGGCTACACCTTC. Its protein product is CSVAEGLDYGYTF.

The V call is TRBV28, the J call TRBJ1-2; D is possibly TRBD1 (5 bases). The V end was cut by 5 bases, the J end by 7 bases, with 14 bases between. The CDR3 spans 13 residues. The germline V gene encodes CDR1 MDHEN and CDR2 SYDVKM. CDR3 in DNA: TGTGCCAGCAGTCCTGGGGGGGAGGCTGGCTACACCTTC. As protein: CASSPGGEAGYTF.

CDR3 amino acids: CASSQTVGSYNEQFF. Here the CDR3 DNA reads TGCGCCAGCAGCCAAACTGTAGGCTCCTACAATGAGCAGTTCTTC. The rearrangement joins TRBV4-1 to TRBJ2-1; unclear D gene. Per germline, CDR1 MGHRA and CDR2 YSYEKL. Trimming pared 2 bases from V and 0 bases from J, leaving 8 bases between. CDR3 size: 15 residues.

The genes are TRBV7-8 and TRBJ2-2; D not resolved. The CDR3 runs 12 residues. The germline V gene has CDR1 SGHVS and CDR2 FQNEAQ. Trimming cost V 5 bases and J 6 bases, with 7 bases left between them. This CDR3 reads CASSPVAGELFF. Written as DNA, the CDR3 is TGTGCCAGCAGCCCGGTAGCCGGGGAGCTGTTTTTT.

The rearrangement uses TRBV7-9 and TRBJ1-1; D may be TRBD1 (5 bases). This CDR3 spans 17 amino acids. V gave up 2 bases and J gave up 0 bases, with 16 bases separating them. CDR1 and CDR2 (germline): SEHNR, FQNEAQ (reference sequence). Here the CDR3 reads CASSLRRGFRLNTEAFF. In nucleotides, the CDR3 is TGTGCCAGCAGCTTAAGACGGGGGTTTAGGCTGAACACTGAAGCTTTCTTT.

The CDR3 loop is CASTYASSGNTIYF. CDR3 coding DNA: TGTGCCAGCACCTACGCGTCCTCTGGAAACACCATATATTTT. This chain links TRBV6-5 with TRBJ1-3, with D uncertain. Per germline, CDR1 MNHEY and CDR2 SVGAGI. The CDR3 is 14 residues long. The V end was cut by 7 bases, the J end by 0 bases, with 10 bases between.

This clone has just one count. V is TRBV9 and J is TRBJ2-7; 7 nucleotides match TRBD2. V lost 0 bases, J lost 7 bases, and 10 bases stayed unmatched. CDR3 length: 15 residues. Germline assignment: CDR1 SGDLS and CDR2 YYNGEE. This chain's CDR3 is CASSVGSSGLGEQYF. The CDR3 DNA is TGTGCCAGCAGCGTAGGGAGTAGCGGGTTGGGAGAGCAGTACTTC.

The V call is TRBV5-1, the J call TRBJ2-2; 7 nucleotides align to TRBD1. The CDR3 has 17 amino acids. Germline V CDR1 and CDR2: SGHRS, YFSETQ. J lost 0 bases, V lost 0 bases, and 5 bases had no gene match. The CDR3 sequence is CASSLGLGQSNTGELFF. CDR3 coding DNA: TGCGCCAGCAGCTTGGGCTTGGGACAGTCGAACACCGGGGAGCTGTTTTTT.

V usage is TRBV5-8 and J usage is TRBJ2-7; the match to TRBD2 covers 13 bases. Germline CDR1 reads SGHTS; CDR2 reads YDEGEE. The CDR3 contains 16 residues. With V trimmed by 2 bases and J by 5 bases, 7 bases remained unmatched. CDR3 residues: CASSFPTSGRFNEQYF. CDR3 DNA: TGTGCCAGCAGCTTCCCGACTAGCGGGAGGTTCAACGAGCAGTACTTC. Complete variable domain (other parts from reference TRBV5-8 and TRBJ2-7): EAGVTQSPTHLIKTRGQQATLRCSPISGHTSVYWYQQALGLGLQFLLWYDEGEERNRGNFPPRFSGRQFPNYSSELNVNALELEDSALYLCASSFPTSGRFNEQYFGPGTRLTVT.

The chain is built from TRBV5-1 and TRBJ2-2; TRBD2 matches at 10 bases. The CDR3 covers 15 residues. The germline gives CDR1 SGHRS, CDR2 YFSETQ. With 4 bases clipped from V and 8 bases from J, the junction kept 8 bases outside the gene matches. CDR3 amino acids: CASSPRLAGAGELFF. As DNA, the CDR3 is TGCGCCAGCAGCCCCCGTCTAGCGGGAGCTGGGGAGCTGTTTTTT.

The chain couples TRBV5-1 to TRBJ1-2, with no clear D. Germline V gene data show CDR1 as SGHRS and CDR2 as YFSETQ. Trimming cost V 2 bases and J 9 bases, with 8 bases left between them. This CDR3 contains 11 residues. The CDR3 DNA is TGCGCCAGCAGCTTTGGGGAGAGCTACACCTTC. It translates to CASSFGESYTF.

V usage is TRBV7-3 and J usage is TRBJ2-3, with a possible D match to TRBD2 (6 bases). Trimming left V 8 bases short and J 9 bases short, with 15 bases between. Germline V gene data show CDR1 as SGHTA and CDR2 as FQGTGA. This CDR3 is 12 amino acids long. CDR3: CASGRPTGTQYF. DNA of the CDR3: TGTGCCAGCGGGAGGCCGACCGGGACGCAGTATTTT. Variable domain in full (rest from reference TRBV7-3 and TRBJ2-3): GAGVSQTPSNKVTEKGKYVELRCDPISGHTALYWYRQSLGQGPEFLIYFQGTGAADDSGLPNDRFFAVRPEGSVSTLKIQRTERGDSAVYLCASGRPTGTQYFGPGTRLTVL.

The chain couples TRBV5-8 to TRBJ2-7; tentatively, D is TRBD2 (5 bases). This CDR3 region has 15 residues. Germline V gives CDR1 SGHTS, CDR2 YDEGEE. The ends were cut back, 4 bases at V and 2 bases at J, with 16 bases in the middle. The CDR3 protein is CASSLLLDPPYEQYF. The CDR3 coding sequence is TGTGCCAGCAGCCTGTTACTAGATCCTCCCTACGAGCAGTACTTC.

The chain combines TRBV5-1 with TRBJ2-3; 7 bases are a match to TRBD1. V dropped 4 bases and J dropped 4; count of bases not matched to a gene: 6. The length of the CDR3 is 14 residues. CDR1 is SGHRS, CDR2 YFSETQ, per germline. The CDR3 nucleotides are TGCGCCAGCAGCGCTGACAGGGCCCCAGATACGCAGTATTTT. Amino acid sequence: CASSADRAPDTQYF.